Reported below is one T cell receptor beta chain. The antigen is unknown. Blood specimens came from baseline, cycle 4 day 1, and cycle 7 day 1. This specimen comes from a study of OX40 agonist ivuxolimab in advanced cancers. Turning to the study itself: Patients were infused with ivuxolimab every 2 weeks at 0.01 to 10 mg/kg. Anti-PD-1, anti-PD-L1 or anti-CTLA-4 therapy given earlier was allowed, and 30% to 45% had some. The study, taken as a whole, reports: Partly responding patients at 0.1-3.0 mg/kg showed some of the smallest clonal expansion.

Assay used: immunoSEQ multiplex PCR; TCRdb lists only in-frame clones, some missing. The sample has around 40,000 clones; 82% are singletons. Germline values: CDR1 MNHNS, CDR2 SASEGT. Losses at the gene ends were 5 bases for V and 2 bases for J; bases not matched to a gene: 5. This CDR3 has 14 amino acids. The rearrangement links TRBV6-1 to TRBJ2-7; 8 bases agree with TRBD1. This TCR was sampled from an adult with an advanced solid tumor such as melanoma, head and neck, liver or kidney cancer. This material consisted of CD4+ or CD8+ T cells sorted from blood, taken in a trial of the OX40 agonist ivuxolimab. The CDR3 DNA reads as TGTGCCAGCAGTACAGGGGGGAATACCTACGAGCAGTACTTC. Encoded protein: CASSTGGNTYEQYF.